This T cell receptor beta chain originates from a study of blood T cell repertoires in COVID-19. As for the study in general: COVID-19 samples collected from the United States, Italy and Spain covered acute and convalescent phases.

CDR3 length: 16 residues. Germline-derived CDR1 and CDR2 are LNHDA and SQIVND (reference sequence). Unmatched junction bases numbered 9, after V lost 3 bases and J lost 7 bases. Per the authors' pipeline: The authors estimated nucleated cell counts from reference gene primer amplification. Sequenced by immunoSEQ multiplex PCR; TCRdb stores in-frame clones only, minus some. The DNA was the basis for D and trimming; V, J and clone size are from that table. The profile shows just under 150,000 clones, about nine tenths of them singletons. The specimen sequenced was peripheral blood. The chain uses TRBV19 and TRBJ2-5; 12 nucleotides align to TRBD2. The source of this sequence is a human donor in a cohort sampled during active COVID-19. The CDR3 bases are TGTGCCAGTAGTATCGGACTAGCGGGACCAGCCGGGACCCAGTACTTC. It encodes CASSIGLAGPAGTQYF.